This entry describes one T cell receptor beta chain. These data are taken from a study of control samples from healthy donors and cancer patients. The V gene lost 6 bases and the J gene lost 1 base, with 12 bases spanning the gap. This CDR3 comprises 14 residues. Germline V CDR1 and CDR2: KGHSH, LQKENI. The method was immunoSEQ multiplex PCR; TCRdb's version includes in-frame clones alone and lacks a portion of them. The sample has roughly 170,000 clones, about 93% seen once. This clonotype originated in a man aged 18 to 30 in good health. Sequences were obtained from blood. This sequence joins TRBV18 and TRBJ1-1, with D maybe TRBD1 (5 bases). The CDR3 nucleotides read TGTGCCAGCTCTCGGGGGATCCAGAACACTGAAGCTTTCTTT. It encodes CASSRGIQNTEAFF. Looking up the rest from reference TRBV18 and TRBJ1-1 gives the full variable domain: NAGVMQNPRHLVRRRGQEARLRCSPMKGHSHVYWYRQLPEEGLKFMVYLQKENIIDESGMPKERFSAEFPKEGPSILRIQQVVRGDSAAYFCASSRGIQNTEAFFGQGTRLTVV.